Presented here are 18 T cell receptor beta chains from one specimen sequenced in a study of control samples from healthy donors and cancer patients. Generated by immunoSEQ multiplex PCR, the TCRdb table keeps only in-frame clones and is missing some. This table has fewer than 500,000 clones, 75% to 95% appearing once. Sequenced sample: PBMCs. The receptors shown here come from a man aged 35 to 55 with head and neck cancer.

The chain couples TRBV5-1 to TRBJ2-3, with TRBD2 as a possible D gene (5 bases). V was cut by 8 bases and J by 0 bases, with 13 bases left in between. CDR3 length: 14 residues. Germline assignment: CDR1 SGHRS and CDR2 YFSETQ. The CDR3 protein is CASRTAASTDTQYF. CDR3 DNA sequence: TGCGCCAGTAGGACTGCCGCTAGCACAGATACGCAGTATTTT.

This chain joins TRBV3-1 (or the pseudogene TRBV3-2) and TRBJ1-1; D unclear. The CDR3 runs to 13 residues. V lost 0 bases and J lost 5, with 7 bases in between. Germline V gene data show CDR1 as LGHDT and CDR2 as YNNKEL (reference sequence). The CDR3 sequence: CASSQESRTEAFF. As DNA, the CDR3 is TGTGCCAGCAGCCAAGAAAGTAGAACTGAAGCTTTCTTT.

The chain couples TRBV28 to TRBJ2-1; 11 positions match TRBD2. Germline lookup yields CDR1 MDHEN and CDR2 SYDVKM. The ends lost 7 bases at V and 3 bases at J; junction bases unmatched: 5. CDR3 length: 15 amino acids. This CDR3 is CASTTGTSGYNEQFF. In nucleotides, the CDR3 is TGTGCCAGCACCACGGGGACTAGCGGCTACAATGAGCAGTTCTTC.

J is TRBJ1-1 and V is TRBV7-2; D not resolved. Germline V lookup: CDR1 SGHTA, CDR2 FQGNSA. Trimming cost V 3 bases and J 0 bases, with 8 bases left between them. The CDR3 has 14 amino acids. DNA of the CDR3: TGTGCCAGCAGCTTCTCTCAGCTGAACACTGAAGCTTTCTTT. Its translation: CASSFSQLNTEAFF.

The V and J genes are TRBV5-1 and TRBJ2-2; the D gene is possibly TRBD2 (7 bases). Germline CDR1 and CDR2: SGHRS and YFSETQ. CDR3 size: 15 residues. V lost 4 bases to trimming and J lost 5 bases, with 15 bases between them. The CDR3 bases are TGCGCCAGCAGCCAAGGGGGGGCGAGGACCGGGGAGCTGTTTTTT. Translating it yields CASSQGGARTGELFF.

The V call is TRBV5-1, the J call TRBJ2-7; D unresolved. There are 11 residues in the CDR3. Germline CDR1 SGHRS, CDR2 YFSETQ. V was shortened by 0 bases and J by 5 bases, with 3 bases between the two germline ends. CDR3: CASSLEDEQYF. CDR3 coding DNA: TGCGCCAGCAGCTTGGAAGACGAGCAGTACTTC.

V and J are TRBV2 and TRBJ1-2; 8 bases match TRBD1. J gave up 4 bases and V 9 bases, and 7 bases lay outside the gene matches. CDR3 length: 13 residues. Germline V gene sequence: CDR1 SNHLY, CDR2 FYNNEI. CDR3 protein: CASRQGRTYGYTF. For the CDR3, the DNA is TGTGCCAGTAGACAGGGGAGGACCTATGGCTACACCTTC.

The chain has TRBV9 and TRBJ2-7, with D hard to call. The CDR3 covers 14 residues. Germline assignment: CDR1 SGDLS and CDR2 YYNGEE. V shed 3 bases and J shed 6 bases, with 16 bases lying between them. CDR3 region: CASSGADRPSEQYF. CDR3 DNA: TGTGCCAGCAGCGGGGCGGACCGACCCAGCGAGCAGTACTTC. Complete variable domain (other parts from reference TRBV9 and TRBJ2-7): DSGVTQTPKHLITATGQRVTLRCSPRSGDLSVYWYQQSLDQGLQFLIQYYNGEERAKGNILERFSAQQFPDLHSELNLSSLELGDSALYFCASSGADRPSEQYFGPGTRLTVT.

This rearrangement joins TRBV6-6 to TRBJ2-2; TRBD1 matches 12 bases. The CDR3 totals 16 residues. Germline assignment: CDR1 MNHNY and CDR2 SVGAGI (reference sequence). After removal of 6 bases from V and 5 bases from J, the junction contained 7 bases not matched to a gene. CDR3 sequence reads: CASRLPGQGATGELFF. In nucleotides, the CDR3 is TGTGCCAGCAGACTTCCGGGACAGGGGGCGACCGGGGAGCTGTTTTTT.

There are a few counts of this clone. The J gene is TRBJ1-5, the V gene TRBV7-9; D may be TRBD1 (5 bases). There are 13 residues in the CDR3. The V and J ends lost 8 bases and 5 bases respectively, with 13 bases between them. Germline V gives CDR1 SEHNR, CDR2 FQNEAQ (reference sequence). Here the CDR3 reads CASSQGGDQPQHF. DNA of the CDR3: TGTGCCAGCTCCCAGGGAGGGGATCAGCCCCAGCATTTT.

The chain has TRBV19 and TRBJ2-1; D might be TRBD1 or TRBD2, each matching 6 bases. In germline, CDR1 is LNHDA, CDR2 SQIVND (reference sequence). This CDR3 is built from 16 residues. Trimming removed 4 bases from V and 1 base from J, with 14 bases in between. The DNA for the CDR3 is TGTGCCAGTAGTACGTACAGGGAGGCGTCCTACAATGAGCAGTTCTTC. Residues: CASSTYREASYNEQFF.

The chain recombines TRBV3-1 (or the pseudogene TRBV3-2) with TRBJ2-7, with 10 bases lining up with TRBD1. Trimming took 2 bases from V and 7 from J; bases not matched to a gene: 8. CDR1 LGHDT and CDR2 YNNKEL come from the germline V gene (reference sequence). The CDR3 runs to 15 residues. CDR3 residues: CASSQYGTGVEEQYF. The CDR3 nucleotides read TGTGCCAGCAGCCAATACGGGACAGGGGTGGAGGAGCAGTACTTC.

This chain joins TRBV19 and TRBJ1-1, with 8 bases lining up with TRBD1. CDR3 size: 15 residues. The V segment lost 3 bases and the J segment 0 bases; nucleotides outside the gene matches: 3. Looked up from germline, CDR1 is LNHDA and CDR2 is SQIVND (reference sequence). CDR3 nucleotide sequence: TGTGCCAGTAGTATCGGGGACAGGTTGAACACTGAAGCTTTCTTT. This translates into CASSIGDRLNTEAFF.

CDR3 sequence (DNA): TGTGCCAGCAGCCCACTGGGACAGCAGTTGATCTACGAGCAGTACTTC. Amino acids: CASSPLGQQLIYEQYF. The chain has TRBV3-1 (or the pseudogene TRBV3-2) and TRBJ2-7; 7 positions agree with TRBD1. CDR3 size: 16 residues. The V gene end was trimmed by 4 bases and the J gene end by 3 bases; junction bases not matched to a gene: 12. In germline, CDR1 is LGHDT, CDR2 YNNKEL (reference sequence).

The chain carries TRBV2 and TRBJ1-5, with D uncertain. CDR1 and CDR2 (germline): SNHLY, FYNNEI. V was shortened by 7 bases and J by 4 bases, with 11 bases between the two germline ends. This CDR3 contains 13 residues. DNA of the CDR3: TGTGCCAGCACCCCCGGGCCAAATCAGCCCCAGCATTTT. Translating gives CASTPGPNQPQHF.

This clone was seen once. The chain links TRBV4-3 to TRBJ2-1; 8 bases align to TRBD1. Germline assignment: CDR1 LGHNA and CDR2 YSLEER. V was pared by 4 bases and J by 6 bases, with 5 bases of the junction left unmatched. CDR3 length equals 14 residues. CDR3 in DNA: TGCGCCAGCAGCCTACAGGGGGTTAGCAATGAGCAGTTCTTC. Translating gives CASSLQGVSNEQFF.

Comment on this clone: Distinct nucleotide sequences in the sample also encode this CDR3. The CDR3 protein is CASSFGQGAYNEQFF. The CDR3 DNA reads TGCGCCAGCAGCTTTGGACAGGGGGCCTACAATGAGCAGTTCTTC. V and J are TRBV5-1 and TRBJ2-1, with TRBD1 identical over 10 bases. V gave up 2 bases and J gave up 2 bases; unmatched junction bases: 1. The CDR3 is 15 residues long. The germline gives CDR1 SGHRS, CDR2 YFSETQ.

This rearrangement joins TRBV7-9 to TRBJ2-7; no firm D call. CDR1 is SEHNR, CDR2 FQNEAQ, per germline (reference sequence). The V and J ends lost 6 bases and 0 bases respectively, with 9 bases between them. CDR3 length: 13 residues. The CDR3 sequence is CASSSGPSYEQYF. In DNA form, the CDR3 reads TGTGCCAGCAGTTCCGGTCCCTCCTACGAGCAGTACTTC.